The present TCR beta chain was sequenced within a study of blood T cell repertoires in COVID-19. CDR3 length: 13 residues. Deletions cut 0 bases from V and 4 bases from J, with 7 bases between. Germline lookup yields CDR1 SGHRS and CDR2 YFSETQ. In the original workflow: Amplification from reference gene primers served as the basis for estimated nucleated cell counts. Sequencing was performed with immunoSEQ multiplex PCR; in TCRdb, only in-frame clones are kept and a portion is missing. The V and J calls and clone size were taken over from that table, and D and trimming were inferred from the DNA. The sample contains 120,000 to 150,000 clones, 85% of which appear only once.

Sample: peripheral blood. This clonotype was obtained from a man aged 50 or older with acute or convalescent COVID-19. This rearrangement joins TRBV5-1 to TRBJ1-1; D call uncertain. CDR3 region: CASSLAGSTEAFF. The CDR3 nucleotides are TGCGCCAGCAGCTTGGCGGGGAGCACTGAAGCTTTCTTT.